These T cell receptor beta chains were read from a single sample in a study of early T cells in non-severe SARS-CoV-2 infection. TCRdb reprocessed the 5' RACE reads with MiXCR, giving one entry per CDR3 protein. The table records 45,000 to 60,000 distinct CDR3 sequences, roughly a tenth of them present only once. The sequenced sample consisted of whole blood. All receptors come from an adult who was a healthcare worker with PCR-confirmed SARS-CoV-2 infection or an uninfected control (not recorded which). CDR3s include the opening cysteine and the closing phenylalanine or tryptophan. D genes are given only for firm matches. Expanded clones are given a class, and other clones once, few, many or no size at all.

>NA|TRBV6-6|NA|TRBJ2-3
CASSIHTDTQYF
>many|TRBV5-4|TRBD2|TRBJ2-3
CASSLQSGGGPDTQYF
>many|TRBV4-1|NA|TRBJ2-5
CASSQVGGWRETQYF
>NA|TRBV7-9|NA|TRBJ2-7
CASSFDRSSYEQYF
>many|TRBV11-2|NA|TRBJ2-7
CASSLLSYEQYF
>many|TRBV29-1|NA|TRBJ2-3
CSVRWILTDTQYF
>many|TRBV29-1|NA|TRBJ2-5
CSASRDGPPRETQYF
>many|TRBV19|NA|TRBJ2-7
CASSDHPGNEQYF
>NA|TRBV11-2|NA|TRBJ1-2
CASSLDQNGYGYTF
>many|TRBV27|NA|TRBJ2-7
CASSATGMSYEQYF
>NA|TRBV5-4|NA|TRBJ2-2
CASSTGQTLGELFF
>NA|TRBV12-3/TRBV12-4|NA|TRBJ1-1
CASSPNFMNTEAFF
>many|TRBV5-6|NA|TRBJ1-1
CASSLRGDTEAFF
>few|TRBV18|NA|TRBJ2-2
CASSPPGTTNTGELFF
>many|TRBV12-3/TRBV12-4|NA|TRBJ1-1
CASSTAMNTEAFF
>NA|TRBV10-3|NA|TRBJ2-2
CAISESSGTGTGELFF
>NA|TRBV20-1|NA|TRBJ1-5
CSARDVQGSNQPQHF
>NA|TRBV20-1|NA|TRBJ1-1
CSPKGSTEAFF
>few|TRBV21-1|NA|TRBJ2-7
CASSSPPGPGSYEQYF
>NA|TRBV2|NA|TRBJ1-6
CASEEEATWNSPLHF
>many|TRBV12-3/TRBV12-4|NA|TRBJ2-7
CASSPLIQGSEQYF
>few|TRBV6-1|NA|TRBJ2-1
CASIPGPGYNEQFF
>NA|TRBV3-1|NA|TRBJ2-7
CASSHGYEQYF
>few|TRBV20-1|TRBD1|TRBJ1-4
CSARFPGGPEKLFF
>NA|TRBV7-3|TRBD1|TRBJ2-4
CASSSDRENIQYF
>few|TRBV10-3|NA|TRBJ1-6
CAISESGSSYNSPLHF
>NA|TRBV7-2|NA|TRBJ1-2
CASSLERQTHGYTF
>NA|TRBV27|NA|TRBJ1-5
CAGRTNNNQPQHF
>many|TRBV20-1|TRBD2|TRBJ2-2
CSVARGGASTGELFF
>few|TRBV7-3|NA|TRBJ1-1
CASSLTPQLINTEAFF
>few|TRBV11-2|NA|TRBJ1-1
CASSAGTPGTTEAFF
>few|TRBV5-8|NA|TRBJ2-5
CASKWWSQETQYF
>NA|TRBV5-4|TRBD1|TRBJ2-7
CASSLRTGKYYEQYF
>NA|TRBV10-2|NA|TRBJ2-3
CASLSSGTDTQYF
>few|TRBV12-3/TRBV12-4|NA|TRBJ2-2
CASSRGTVNTGELFF
>many|TRBV5-4|NA|TRBJ1-1
CASSVWRGFGTEAFF